The 22 T cell receptor beta chains below come from one sample, sequenced in a study of early T cells in non-severe SARS-CoV-2 infection. TCRdb analysed the 5' RACE reads with MiXCR anew, one entry per CDR3 protein. Among tens of thousands of distinct CDR3 sequences, less than 8.5% were seen once, and the ten largest hold approximately 8%. Input material: whole blood. All receptors derive from an adult who was a healthcare worker with PCR-confirmed SARS-CoV-2 infection or an uninfected control (not recorded which).

This clonotype has a handful of counts. This chain links TRBV6-5 with TRBJ2-3, with 10 bases matching TRBD2. CDR3 length: 14 residues. V lost 6 bases to trimming and J lost 6 bases; unmatched junction nucleotides: 6. CDR1 and CDR2 from the germline V gene are MNHEY and SVGAGI. The CDR3 DNA reads as TGTGCCAGCAGAGAGCGGGGGGGCCTGGATACGCAGTATTTT. Protein: CASRERGGLDTQYF.

Comment on this clonotype: Just one base apart from a much larger clone, this may be a read error. The chain couples TRBV20-1 to TRBJ2-3; maybe TRBD2 (5 bases). The CDR3 is 12 amino acids. CDR1 is DFQATT, CDR2 SNEGSKA, per germline (reference sequence). The CDR3: CIARVGGYTQYF. CDR3 bases: TGCATTGCTAGAGTCGGAGGATATACGCAGTATTTT.

This clonotype was observed a handful of times. The genes are TRBV24-1 and TRBJ2-5, with a tentative D call TRBD1 (6 bases). With 9 bases removed from V and 0 bases from J, the gap between germline ends came to 10 bases. Germline V gene lookup returns CDR1 KGHDR and CDR2 SFDVKD. The CDR3 spans 13 residues. The chain's CDR3 is CATSTGYQETQYF. CDR3 sequence (DNA): TGTGCCACCTCAACAGGGTACCAAGAGACCCAGTACTTC.

There are many counts of this clonotype. CDR3 sequence: CASTYNWAGEGHEQYF. The CDR3 region has the DNA TGTGCCAGCACCTATAACTGGGCAGGGGAAGGCCACGAGCAGTACTTC. V gene TRBV27 combines with J gene TRBJ2-7; D may be TRBD1 (6 bases). Trimming stripped 7 bases from V and 5 bases from J, with 24 bases between. CDR1 is MNHEY and CDR2 is SMNVEV in the germline V gene (reference sequence). The CDR3 covers 16 residues.

This clonotype has more than one count but fewer than ten. The chain uses TRBV7-9 and TRBJ2-1; the match to TRBD2 covers 7 bases. V was pared by 4 bases and J by 8 bases, with 11 bases of the junction left unmatched. CDR1 and CDR2 from the germline V gene are SEHNR and FQNEAQ (reference sequence). The CDR3 is 15 residues long. In DNA, the CDR3 is TGTGCCAGCAGCTCCAGGGAGCAGGGAGGGCATGAGCAGTTCTTC. This sequence encodes CASSSREQGGHEQFF. Based on the CDR3 plus reference TRBV7-9 and TRBJ2-1, the full variable domain is DTGVSQNPRHKITKRGQNVTFRCDPISEHNRLYWYRQTLGQGPEFLTYFQNEAQLEKSRLLSDRFSAERPKGSFSTLEIQRTEQGDSAMYLCASSSREQGGHEQFFGPGTRLTVL.

This clonotype has a count of ten or more. The chain joins TRBV4-2 to TRBJ2-3; 7 positions match TRBD1. The CDR3 has 15 residues. The J segment lost 0 bases and the V segment lost 5 bases, leaving 5 bases of the junction unmatched. Per the germline V gene, CDR1 is LGHNA and CDR2 is YNFKEQ. The CDR3 protein is CASSSRQGSTDTQYF. In DNA, the CDR3 is TGTGCCAGCAGCTCTCGACAGGGAAGCACAGATACGCAGTATTTT.

This clonotype has more than one count but fewer than ten. The chain recombines TRBV6-6 with TRBJ2-3; 10 bases align to TRBD1. The CDR3 totals 15 residues. Germline lookup yields CDR1 MNHNY and CDR2 SVGAGI (reference sequence). V dropped 2 bases and J dropped 5; count of bases not matched to a gene: 4. The CDR3 region is CASSYAGTGVDTQYF. Written as DNA, the CDR3 is TGTGCCAGCAGTTACGCCGGGACAGGGGTAGATACGCAGTATTTT.

This sequence joins TRBV3-2 and TRBJ1-2; the table's D call, TRBD1, has no DNA check behind it. TRBV3-2 represents a pseudogene. CDR3 size: 13 residues. CDR3 sequence: CASSRRDVCGYTF. CDR3 nucleotides: TGTGCCAGCAGCCGCCGGGACGTATGTGGCTACACCTTC.

This clonotype was seen a handful of times. The chain links TRBV27 to TRBJ1-2; TRBD1 is a possible D gene (5 bases). CDR1 and CDR2 from the germline V gene are MNHEY and SMNVEV (reference sequence). CDR3 length: 12 amino acids. The V end lost 5 bases, the J end lost 4 bases, and 8 bases lay between the germline ends. The CDR3 region has the DNA TGTGCCAGCAGTACGAGGGGCTATGGCTACACCTTC. The encoded protein is CASSTRGYGYTF.

This clonotype occurred many times. The chain combines TRBV5-6 with TRBJ2-3; D might be TRBD2 (6 bases). Germline V gives CDR1 SGHDT, CDR2 YYEEEE. V dropped 6 bases and J dropped 5 bases, with 13 bases sitting between them. There are 13 residues in the CDR3. CDR3 nucleotide sequence: TGTGCCAGCAAAGGGCGGGATTTAGATACGCAGTATTTT. This encodes CASKGRDLDTQYF.

This rearrangement joins TRBV7-9 to TRBJ2-7; 8 nucleotides line up with TRBD1. Germline loops: CDR1 SEHNR, CDR2 FQNEAQ (reference sequence). The CDR3 runs to 13 residues. V dropped 1 base and J dropped 5; count of bases not matched to a gene: 1. As DNA, the CDR3 is TGTGCCAGCAGCTTAGAGACAGGGGACGAGCAGTACTTC. It is translated as CASSLETGDEQYF.

This clonotype occurred many times. V gene TRBV10-2 combines with J gene TRBJ1-4; 8 bases line up with TRBD1. The V gene's germline CDR1 is WSHSY and CDR2 SAAADI. V shed 3 bases, J shed 10 bases, and the junction held 7 bases outside the gene matches. The CDR3 consists of 14 residues. The CDR3 region has the DNA TGCGCCAGCAGTGACGGACAGGGTAGTGGAAAACTGTTTTTT. This translates into CASSDGQGSGKLFF.

This clonotype was detected ten times or more. The gene calls are TRBV6-2 or TRBV6-3 and TRBJ2-1; a weak D match, TRBD2 (7 bases). Germline lookup yields CDR1 MNHEY and CDR2 SVGEGT. V lost 8 bases, J lost 3 bases, and 14 bases lay in between. CDR3 length: 14 amino acids. CDR3 in DNA: TGTGCCAGCCTACGGGGGGCTAACTACAATGAGCAGTTCTTC. Protein product: CASLRGANYNEQFF.

This clonotype was seen repeatedly, ten times or more. The CDR3 sequence is CASSLWGMNTEAFF. The CDR3 nucleotides are TGTGCCAGCAGTTTATGGGGTATGAACACTGAAGCTTTCTTT. The V gene is TRBV12-3 or TRBV12-4, the J gene TRBJ1-1; no firm D call. V lost 2 bases to trimming and J lost 0 bases, with 7 bases between them. The CDR3 covers 14 residues.

The sample holds many counts of this clonotype. This rearrangement joins TRBV5-6 to TRBJ2-3; D is undetermined. The CDR3 is 12 residues long. Germline V CDR1 and CDR2: SGHDT, YYEEEE. V gave up 0 bases and J gave up 3 bases, with 2 bases separating them. Written as DNA, the CDR3 is TGTGCCAGCAGCTTGGTTACAGATACGCAGTATTTT. Encoded protein: CASSLVTDTQYF. The full variable domain, with the rest looked up from reference TRBV5-6 and TRBJ2-3, is DAGVTQSPTHLIKTRGQQVTLRCSPKSGHDTVSWYQQALGQGPQFIFQYYEEEERQRGNFPDRFSGHQFPNYSSELNVNALLLGDSALYLCASSLVTDTQYFGPGTRLTVL.

The chain employs TRBV12-3 or TRBV12-4 and TRBJ2-3; TRBD2 matches 11 bases. This CDR3 is 15 amino acids long. J gave up 10 bases and V 3 bases, and 9 bases lay outside the gene matches. The DNA of the CDR3 is TGTGCCAGCAGTTTTCCTAGCGGGGGGCTCCTGGCGCAGTATTTT. It is translated as CASSFPSGGLLAQYF.

This clonotype was counted ten times or more. This rearrangement joins TRBV19 to TRBJ1-5; unclear D gene. This CDR3 is 16 amino acids long. CDR1 and CDR2 (germline): LNHDA, SQIVND (reference sequence). V lost 1 base, J lost 6 bases, and 16 bases lay in between. DNA of the CDR3: TGTGCCAGTAGTATAGCGGATGCACATATGGCTCAGCCCCAGCATTTT. Its translation is CASSIADAHMAQPQHF.

A few counts support this clonotype. V is TRBV7-2 and J is TRBJ2-3; D is uncertain. The germline V gene has CDR1 SGHTA and CDR2 FQGNSA. The CDR3 has 13 residues. Trimming stripped 2 bases from V and 4 bases from J, with 7 bases between. Written as DNA, the CDR3 is TGTGCCAGCAGCTTACGCATGGCAGATACGCAGTATTTT. It specifies CASSLRMADTQYF. The variable domain in full, with the rest retrieved from reference TRBV7-2 and TRBJ2-3, is GAGVSQSPSNKVTEKGKDVELRCDPISGHTALYWYRQSLGQGLEFLIYFQGNSAPDKSGLPSDRFSAERTGGSVSTLTIQRTQQEDSAVYLCASSLRMADTQYFGPGTRLTVL.

This clonotype was recorded many times. V usage is TRBV12-3 or TRBV12-4 and J usage is TRBJ2-3, with a weak D call TRBD2 (6 bases). Deletions cut 6 bases from V and 4 bases from J, with 20 bases between. CDR3 length: 16 residues. This CDR3 is CASRRFGFGGPDTQYF. The CDR3 DNA reads as TGTGCCAGCAGACGTTTCGGCTTCGGGGGACCAGATACGCAGTATTTT.

The gene calls are TRBV20-1 and TRBJ1-2; a possible D gene is TRBD1 (5 bases). V was clipped by 5 bases and J by 0 bases, with 19 bases between them. Germline V gives CDR1 DFQATT, CDR2 SNEGSKA (reference sequence). The CDR3 length is 16 residues. The CDR3 nucleotides read TGCAGTGCTGGGAACCCAACGACAGAAGCTAACTATGGCTACACCTTC. The encoded protein is CSAGNPTTEANYGYTF.

This clonotype was detected ten times or more. The genes are TRBV6-2 or TRBV6-3 and TRBJ2-3; the match to TRBD2 covers 10 bases. The CDR3 has 14 amino acids. From germline, CDR1 is MNHEY and CDR2 SVGEGT. The ends lost 8 bases at V and 5 bases at J; junction bases unmatched: 7. Here the CDR3 DNA reads TGTGCCAGCCTTAGCGGGGGGAGGAGAGATACGCAGTATTTT. Amino acids: CASLSGGRRDTQYF.

This clonotype was recorded at least ten times. V and J are TRBV3-1 and TRBJ2-7, with D perhaps matching TRBD2 (5 bases). Per the germline V gene, CDR1 is LGHDT and CDR2 is YNNKEL (reference sequence). This CDR3 is 14 amino acids long. Trimming shortened V by 3 bases and J by 0 bases, and 9 bases separated the two germline ends. The CDR3 region is CASSQLSGSYEQYF. The CDR3 DNA sequence: TGTGCCAGCAGCCAGTTAAGCGGCTCCTACGAGCAGTACTTC.